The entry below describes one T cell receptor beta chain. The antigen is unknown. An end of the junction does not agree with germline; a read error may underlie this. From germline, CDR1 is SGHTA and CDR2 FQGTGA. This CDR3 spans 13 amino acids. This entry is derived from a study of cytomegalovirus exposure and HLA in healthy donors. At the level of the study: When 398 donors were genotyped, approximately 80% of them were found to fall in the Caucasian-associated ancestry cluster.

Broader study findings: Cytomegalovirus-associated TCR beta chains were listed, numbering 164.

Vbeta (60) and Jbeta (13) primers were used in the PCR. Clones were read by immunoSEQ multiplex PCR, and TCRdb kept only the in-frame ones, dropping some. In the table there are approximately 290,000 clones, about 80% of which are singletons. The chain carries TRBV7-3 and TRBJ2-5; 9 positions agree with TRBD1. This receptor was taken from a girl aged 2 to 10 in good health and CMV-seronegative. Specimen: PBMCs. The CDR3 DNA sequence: TGTGCCAGCAGCCCATTACGGGGACAGGGACTTAACTTC. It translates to CASSPLRGQGLNF.